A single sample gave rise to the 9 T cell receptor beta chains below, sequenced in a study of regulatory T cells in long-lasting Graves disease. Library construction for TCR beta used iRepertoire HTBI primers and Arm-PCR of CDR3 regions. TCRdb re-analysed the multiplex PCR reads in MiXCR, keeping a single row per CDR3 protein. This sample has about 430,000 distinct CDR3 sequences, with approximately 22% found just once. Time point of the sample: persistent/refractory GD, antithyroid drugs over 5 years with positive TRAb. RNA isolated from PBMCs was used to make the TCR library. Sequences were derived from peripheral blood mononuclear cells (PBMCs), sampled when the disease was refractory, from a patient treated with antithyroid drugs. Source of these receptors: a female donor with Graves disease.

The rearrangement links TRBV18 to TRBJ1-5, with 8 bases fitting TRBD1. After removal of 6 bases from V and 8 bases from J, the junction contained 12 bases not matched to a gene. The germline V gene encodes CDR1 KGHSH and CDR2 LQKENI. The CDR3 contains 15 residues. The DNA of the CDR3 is TGTGCCAGCTCTCCCGGGACAGGCGCAACCGAGCCCCAGCATTTT. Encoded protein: CASSPGTGATEPQHF.

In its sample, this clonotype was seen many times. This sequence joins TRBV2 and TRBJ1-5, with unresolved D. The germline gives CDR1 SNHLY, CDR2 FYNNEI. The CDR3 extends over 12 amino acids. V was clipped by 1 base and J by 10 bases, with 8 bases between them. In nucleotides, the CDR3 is TGTGCCAGCAGTGAAGAGGACGGACCCCAGCATTTT. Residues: CASSEEDGPQHF.

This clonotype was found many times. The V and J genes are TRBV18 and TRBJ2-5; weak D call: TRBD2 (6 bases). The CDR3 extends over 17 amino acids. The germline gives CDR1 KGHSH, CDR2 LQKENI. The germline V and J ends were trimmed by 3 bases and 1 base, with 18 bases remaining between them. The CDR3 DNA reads TGTGCCAGCTCACCCCCAGGGCGGAGGGACCGCCAAGAGACCCAGTACTTC. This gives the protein CASSPPGRRDRQETQYF.

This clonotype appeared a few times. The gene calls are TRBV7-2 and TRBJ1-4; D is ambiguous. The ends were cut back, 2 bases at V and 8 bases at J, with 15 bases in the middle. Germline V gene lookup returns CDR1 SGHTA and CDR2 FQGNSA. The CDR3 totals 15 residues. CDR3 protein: CASSLLVRVGEKLFF. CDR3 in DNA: TGTGCCAGCAGCTTATTAGTCCGGGTCGGGGAAAAACTGTTTTTT.

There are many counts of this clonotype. CDR3 amino acids: CASSLAVFDYEQYF. The CDR3 DNA reads as TGTGCCAGCAGTTTAGCGGTTTTCGATTACGAGCAGTACTTC. The V and J genes are TRBV28 and TRBJ2-7; D unresolved. Germline V gives CDR1 MDHEN, CDR2 SYDVKM. The CDR3 consists of 14 residues. The V gene lost 2 bases and the J gene lost 4 bases, with 12 bases spanning the gap.

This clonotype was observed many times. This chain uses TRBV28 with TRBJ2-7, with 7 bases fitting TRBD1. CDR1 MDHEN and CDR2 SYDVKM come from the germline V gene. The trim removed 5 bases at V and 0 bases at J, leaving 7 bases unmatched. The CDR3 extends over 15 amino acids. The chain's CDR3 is CASSLLRGSSYEQYF. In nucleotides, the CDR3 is TGTGCCAGCAGTCTCCTCAGGGGGAGCTCCTACGAGCAGTACTTC.

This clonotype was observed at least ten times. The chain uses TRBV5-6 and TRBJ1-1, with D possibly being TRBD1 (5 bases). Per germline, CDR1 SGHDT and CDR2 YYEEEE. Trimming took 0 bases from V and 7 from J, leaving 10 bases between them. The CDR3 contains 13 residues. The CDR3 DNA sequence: TGTGCCAGCAGCTTGGGGGAGGGGAATGAAGCTTTCTTT. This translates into CASSLGEGNEAFF.

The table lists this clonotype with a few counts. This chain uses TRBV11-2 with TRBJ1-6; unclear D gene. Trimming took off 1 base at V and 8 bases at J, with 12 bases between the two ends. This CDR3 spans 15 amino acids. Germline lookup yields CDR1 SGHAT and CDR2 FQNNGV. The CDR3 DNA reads TGTGCCAGCAGCTTAGTCCGGGGTGAAGATTCACCCCTCCACTTT. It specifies CASSLVRGEDSPLHF.

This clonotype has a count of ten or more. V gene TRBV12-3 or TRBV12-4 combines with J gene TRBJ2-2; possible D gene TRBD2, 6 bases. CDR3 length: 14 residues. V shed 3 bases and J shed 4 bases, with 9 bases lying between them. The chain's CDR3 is CASSLGDFTGELFF. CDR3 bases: TGTGCCAGCAGTTTGGGGGACTTCACCGGGGAGCTGTTTTTT.